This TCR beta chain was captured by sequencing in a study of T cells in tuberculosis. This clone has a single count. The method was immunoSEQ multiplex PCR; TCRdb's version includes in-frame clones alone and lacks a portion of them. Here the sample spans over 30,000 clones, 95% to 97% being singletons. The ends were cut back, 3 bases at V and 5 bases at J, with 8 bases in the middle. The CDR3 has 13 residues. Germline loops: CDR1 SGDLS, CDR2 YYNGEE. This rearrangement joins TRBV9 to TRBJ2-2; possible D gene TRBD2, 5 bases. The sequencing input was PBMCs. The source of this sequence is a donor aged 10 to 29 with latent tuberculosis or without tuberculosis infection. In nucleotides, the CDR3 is TGTGCCAGCAGCGCGTCGGGGACCGGGGAGCTGTTTTTT. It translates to CASSASGTGELFF. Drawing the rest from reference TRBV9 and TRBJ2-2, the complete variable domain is DSGVTQTPKHLITATGQRVTLRCSPRSGDLSVYWYQQSLDQGLQFLIQYYNGEERAKGNILERFSAQQFPDLHSELNLSSLELGDSALYFCASSASGTGELFFGEGSRLTVL.